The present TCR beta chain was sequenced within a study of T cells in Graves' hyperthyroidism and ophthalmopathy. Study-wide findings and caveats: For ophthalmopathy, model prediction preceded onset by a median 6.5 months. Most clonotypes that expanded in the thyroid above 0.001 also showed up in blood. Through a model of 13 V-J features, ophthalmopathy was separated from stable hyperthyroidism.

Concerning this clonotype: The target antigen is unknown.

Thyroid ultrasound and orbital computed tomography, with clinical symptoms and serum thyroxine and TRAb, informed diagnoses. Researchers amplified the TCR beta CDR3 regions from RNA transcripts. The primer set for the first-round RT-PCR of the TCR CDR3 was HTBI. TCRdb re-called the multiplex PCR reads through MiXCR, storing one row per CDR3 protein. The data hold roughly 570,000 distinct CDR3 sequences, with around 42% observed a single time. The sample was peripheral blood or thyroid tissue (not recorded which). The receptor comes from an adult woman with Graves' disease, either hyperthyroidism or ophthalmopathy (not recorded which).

The chain's CDR3 is CASKTGDGGYTF. DNA for the CDR3: TGTGCCAGCAAAACAGGGGATGGAGGCTACACCTTC. The chain employs TRBV6-1 and TRBJ1-2; 7 bases map to TRBD1. V was clipped by 7 bases and J by 8 bases; unmatched bases: 7. Germline values: CDR1 MNHNS, CDR2 SASEGT. The CDR3 has 12 amino acids.